Listed below are T cell receptor beta chains from one sample, sequenced in a study of shared clonotypes between healthy human individuals. Libraries were prepared by immunoSEQ multiplex PCR; TCRdb keeps only in-frame clonotypes and omits some of them. Of some 320,000 clones listed, roughly 84% are singletons. The specimen sequenced was memory CD8+ T cells sorted from blood. These receptors all stem from a man aged 18 to 30 in good health. Each CDR3 is given with its conserved first and last residue. The D gene is left open where the match is weak. Clone size, where shown, is once, few, many, or a class for clones that have expanded.

j_gene,v_gene,abundance,d_gene,len,CDR3aa,CDR3nt
TRBJ2-7,TRBV27,NA,TRBD2,14,CASSPRTSGYEQYF,TGTGCCAGCAGTCCCAGGACTAGCGGGTACGAGCAGTACTTC
TRBJ1-1,TRBV6-5,NA,NA,11,CASSTFSEAFF,TGTGCCAGCAGCACATTCAGTGAAGCTTTCTTT
TRBJ2-1,TRBV30,NA,NA,13,CAWSGPDRMIGFF,TGTGCCTGGAGTGGACCCGACCGGATGATAGGATTCTTC
TRBJ2-1,TRBV9,once,NA,16,CASSYRRSGGNNEQFF,TGTGCCAGCAGCTACCGGCGGTCGGGCGGGAACAATGAGCAGTTCTTC
TRBJ2-3,TRBV27,few,NA,15,CASSFRDPSTDTQYF,TGTGCCAGCAGTTTTCGGGACCCTAGCACAGATACGCAGTATTTT
TRBJ2-7,TRBV4-1,NA,NA,15,CASSQEDRSSYEQYF,TGCGCCAGCAGCCAAGAGGACAGAAGTTCCTACGAGCAGTACTTC
TRBJ2-2,TRBV5-6,NA,NA,17,CASSLLARPIDTGELFF,TGTGCCAGCAGCTTGCTAGCGCGCCCGATAGACACCGGGGAGCTGTTTTTT
TRBJ2-3,TRBV9,NA,NA,15,CASSVDVGGPDTQYF,TGTGCCAGCAGCGTAGATGTGGGGGGCCCAGATACGCAGTATTTT
TRBJ2-1,TRBV9,NA,NA,15,CASSGHGVLYNEQFF,TGTGCCAGCAGCGGCCATGGGGTACTCTACAATGAGCAGTTCTTC
TRBJ1-2,TRBV7-2,many,TRBD1,15,CASSLVPNDRDGYTF,TGTGCCAGCAGCTTAGTTCCCAACGACAGGGATGGCTACACCTTC
TRBJ2-1,TRBV25-1,NA,TRBD2,16,CASSESSLAEYNEQFF,TGTGCCAGCAGTGAATCTTCCCTAGCGGAGTACAATGAGCAGTTCTTC
TRBJ1-1,TRBV10-3,NA,TRBD1,16,CAISDRDRMMNTEAFF,TGTGCCATCAGTGATCGGGACAGAATGATGAACACTGAAGCTTTCTTT
TRBJ1-5,TRBV7-9,NA,NA,17,CASSLRVGGGSNQPQHF,TGTGCCAGCAGTTTAAGGGTGGGCGGGGGCAGCAATCAGCCCCAGCATTTT
TRBJ2-7,TRBV27,NA,TRBD2,15,CASSLSSGISYEQYF,TGTGCCAGCAGTTTATCTAGCGGGATCTCCTACGAGCAGTACTTC
TRBJ2-7,TRBV7-2,NA,TRBD1,17,CASSLGTGGKSSYEQYF,TGTGCCAGCAGCTTAGGTACAGGGGGGAAAAGCTCCTACGAGCAGTACTTC
TRBJ2-2,TRBV18,once,NA,16,CASSPVHPSNTGELFF,TGTGCCAGCTCACCAGTACACCCTTCGAACACCGGGGAGCTGTTTTTT
TRBJ1-4,TRBV2,NA,NA,16,CASSEGTAATNEKLFF,TGTGCCAGCAGTGAAGGGACGGCAGCAACTAATGAAAAACTGTTTTTT
TRBJ2-7,TRBV7-8,NA,NA,14,CASSLEYGSYEQYF,TGTGCCAGCAGCTTAGAGTACGGCAGTTACGAGCAGTACTTC
TRBJ1-3,TRBV5-1,once,NA,18,CASSRGVAGEDPGNTIYF,TGCGCCAGCAGCCGAGGGGTAGCAGGGGAGGACCCTGGAAACACCATATATTTT
TRBJ1-4,TRBV7-9,NA,NA,15,CASSQIQGFSEKLFF,TGTGCCAGCAGCCAAATACAGGGCTTCTCTGAAAAACTGTTTTTT
TRBJ2-7,TRBV29-1,NA,NA,15,CSVEGMGQTDYEQYF,TGCAGCGTGGAGGGAATGGGACAGACCGACTACGAGCAGTACTTC
TRBJ2-5,TRBV7-9,NA,NA,16,CASSLGGRGAPETQYF,TGTGCCAGCAGCTTAGGAGGCAGGGGAGCCCCGGAGACCCAGTACTTC
TRBJ2-3,TRBV4-1,NA,NA,19,CASSLPTAALGMVTDTQYF,TGCGCCAGCAGCCTCCCGACTGCCGCCCTCGGGATGGTCACAGATACGCAGTATTTT
TRBJ2-2,TRBV7-9,NA,NA,13,CASTTTNTGELFF,TGTGCCAGCACCACGACTAACACCGGGGAGCTGTTTTTT
TRBJ1-1,TRBV11-2,few,NA,13,CASSLGRNTEAFF,TGTGCCAGCAGCTTAGGGAGGAACACTGAAGCTTTCTTT
TRBJ2-3,TRBV5-1,NA,NA,12,CANETTGFAQYF,TGCGCCAACGAGACAACAGGGTTCGCGCAGTATTTT
TRBJ1-4,TRBV9,NA,TRBD1,15,CASSPHRDSLEKLFF,TGTGCCAGCAGCCCCCACCGGGACAGCCTTGAAAAACTGTTTTTT
TRBJ1-6,TRBV19,NA,TRBD1,17,CASSIIGQGAYNSPLHF,TGTGCCAGTAGTATCATCGGGCAGGGGGCGTATAATTCACCCCTCCACTTT
TRBJ2-3,TRBV4-3,NA,NA,18,CASSQDWTTAGGTDTQYF,TGCGCCAGCAGCCAAGATTGGACCACGGCAGGGGGCACAGATACGCAGTATTTT
TRBJ1-5,TRBV16,NA,NA,13,CASSQGTTQPQHF,TGTGCCAGCAGCCAGGGGACGACTCAGCCCCAGCATTTT
TRBJ2-4,TRBV9,NA,NA,14,CASSVETLGDIQYF,TGTGCCAGCAGCGTAGAGACGCTAGGGGACATTCAGTACTTC
TRBJ2-7,TRBV10-1,NA,TRBD1,14,CASSPPGQPYEQYF,TGCGCCAGCAGTCCTCCGGGACAGCCCTACGAGCAGTACTTC
TRBJ1-2,TRBV6-5,NA,TRBD1,13,CASSKDRVDGYTF,TGTGCCAGCAGTAAGGACAGGGTAGACGGCTACACCTTC
TRBJ2-4,TRBV2,NA,TRBD2,19,CASRSWREGLGVAKNIQYF,TGTGCCAGCAGGAGTTGGCGGGAGGGCCTGGGAGTAGCCAAAAACATTCAGTACTTC
TRBJ2-1,TRBV6-5,NA,TRBD1,15,CASSPTGGSYNEQFF,TGTGCCAGCAGCCCTACAGGGGGCTCCTACAATGAGCAGTTCTTC
TRBJ1-6,TRBV6-6,NA,NA,16,CASSFYPDSYNSPLHF,TGTGCCAGCAGTTTCTATCCGGACAGTTATAATTCACCCCTCCACTTT
TRBJ2-1,TRBV5-1,NA,NA,17,CASSWWGWVVPYNEQFF,TGCGCCAGCAGCTGGTGGGGTTGGGTGGTTCCCTACAATGAGCAGTTCTTC
TRBJ2-5,TRBV27,NA,TRBD2,17,CASSQGTSGRARETQYF,TGTGCCAGCAGCCAAGGGACTAGCGGGAGGGCCCGGGAGACCCAGTACTTC
TRBJ2-1,TRBV7-9,NA,NA,17,CASSPPEINGKWDEQFF,TGTGCCAGCAGCCCCCCAGAGATCAATGGTAAATGGGATGAGCAGTTCTTC
TRBJ2-2,TRBV7-9,NA,TRBD2,15,CASSGTSWGTGELFF,TGTGCCAGCAGCGGGACTAGCTGGGGCACCGGGGAGCTGTTTTTT
TRBJ1-2,TRBV2,NA,TRBD1,13,CAKTGGADYGYTF,TGTGCCAAAACAGGGGGCGCGGACTATGGCTACACCTTC
TRBJ1-2,TRBV30,once,NA,14,CAWSEENRVKGYTF,TGTGCCTGGAGTGAAGAAAACAGGGTGAAAGGCTACACCTTC
TRBJ2-7,TRBV4-1,NA,NA,13,CASRDTISYEQYF,TGCGCCAGCAGGGACACAATCTCCTACGAGCAGTACTTC
TRBJ1-6,TRBV6-5,NA,NA,14,CASTVGAKNSPLHF,TGTGCCAGCACAGTGGGGGCAAAGAATTCACCCCTCCACTTT
TRBJ1-4,TRBV15,NA,NA,13,CATSNRRNEKLFF,TGTGCCACCAGCAACCGACGGAATGAAAAACTGTTTTTT
TRBJ1-4,TRBV7-9,NA,NA,15,CASSLTRQGNEKLFF,TGTGCCAGCAGCTTAACAAGGCAGGGTAATGAAAAACTGTTTTTT
TRBJ2-7,TRBV10-2,NA,NA,15,CASSELRGSPYEQYF,TGCGCCAGCAGTGAGTTGAGGGGGAGCCCTTACGAGCAGTACTTC
TRBJ1-1,TRBV7-6,NA,NA,9,CASSALAFF,TGTGCCAGCAGCGCATTAGCTTTCTTT
TRBJ2-3,TRBV10-1,NA,NA,14,CASSNYTGTDTQYF,TGCGCCAGCAGTAACTATACCGGCACAGATACGCAGTATTTT
TRBJ2-7,TRBV27,NA,TRBD1,16,CASSLGPGQGYHEQYF,TGTGCCAGCAGTCTGGGCCCGGGACAGGGGTACCACGAGCAGTACTTC
TRBJ1-2,TRBV7-8,NA,NA,16,CASSPGALGPLYGYTF,TGTGCCAGCAGCCCCGGTGCGCTGGGGCCCCTCTATGGCTACACCTTC